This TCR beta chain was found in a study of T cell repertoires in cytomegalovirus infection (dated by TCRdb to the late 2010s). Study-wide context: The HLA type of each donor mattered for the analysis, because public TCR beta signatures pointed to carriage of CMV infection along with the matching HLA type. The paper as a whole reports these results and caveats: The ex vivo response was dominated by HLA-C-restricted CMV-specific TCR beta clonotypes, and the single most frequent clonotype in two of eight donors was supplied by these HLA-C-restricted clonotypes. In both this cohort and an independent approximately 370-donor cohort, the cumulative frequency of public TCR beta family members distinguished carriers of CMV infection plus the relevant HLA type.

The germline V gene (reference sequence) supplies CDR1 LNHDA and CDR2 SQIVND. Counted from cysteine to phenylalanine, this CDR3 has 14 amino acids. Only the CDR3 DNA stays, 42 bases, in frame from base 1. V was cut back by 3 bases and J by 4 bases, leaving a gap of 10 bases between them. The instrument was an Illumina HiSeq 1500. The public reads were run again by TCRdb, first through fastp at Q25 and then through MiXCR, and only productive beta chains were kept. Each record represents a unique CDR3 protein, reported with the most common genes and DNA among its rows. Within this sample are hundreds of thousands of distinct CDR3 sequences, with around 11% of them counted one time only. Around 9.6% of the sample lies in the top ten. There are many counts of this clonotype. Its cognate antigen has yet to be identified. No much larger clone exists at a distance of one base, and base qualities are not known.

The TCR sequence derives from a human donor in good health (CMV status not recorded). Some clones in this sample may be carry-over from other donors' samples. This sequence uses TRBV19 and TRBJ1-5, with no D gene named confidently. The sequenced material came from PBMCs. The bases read TGTGCCAGTAGTATCGCGGCATCAAATCAGCCCCAGCATTTT. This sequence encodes CASSIAASNQPQHF.